This TCR beta chain is from a study of blood T cell repertoires in COVID-19. Study at large: There were acute and convalescent COVID-19 samples, and they came from the United States, Italy and Spain. From T cells, B-cell-depleted T cells, or PBMCs came the material, which was cDNA or gDNA.

Original analysis: Cell counts per sample came from amplifying reference gene primers. Only in-frame clones appear in the TCRdb table, and some are missing; sequencing was by immunoSEQ multiplex PCR. V and J calls and clone size are those listed in that table; D and trimming were worked out from the DNA. This table holds over 100,000 clones, around four fifths found once. Sequenced sample: peripheral blood. This receptor was taken from a woman aged 55 to 70 with acute or convalescent COVID-19.

CDR3 bases: TGTGCCAGCAGCCTGGGACTAGCGGGTACCACTCTCCACACAGATACGCAGTATTTT. Translation: CASSLGLAGTTLHTDTQYF. This chain uses TRBV5-6 with TRBJ2-3; 12 nucleotides match TRBD2. The CDR3 totals 19 residues. J lost 2 bases, V lost 4 bases, and 14 bases had no gene match. Germline CDR1 SGHDT, CDR2 YYEEEE.